This entry describes one T cell receptor (beta chain). Its antigen is unidentified. The data were taken from a study of CD8+ T cells in alopecia areata. Study at large: Each day, treated patients took oral tofacitinib twice, at 5 to 10 mg per dose. Study-level points and caveats: Shared TCR sequences were less clear between patients than in mice, possibly partly from HLA diversity. Clonality exceeded that of normal scalp in lesional scalp, most notably in alopecia totalis/universalis. In scalp samples, resident alphabeta T cells of normal skin are also sequenced.

Germline loops: CDR1 KGHSH, CDR2 LQKENI. This CDR3 is 15 amino acids long. V was clipped by 4 bases and J by 0 bases, with 10 bases between them. Extracted RNA was reverse transcribed into cDNA, the sequencing template. Here immunoSEQ multiplex PCR was the method, and the copy in TCRdb shows in-frame clones only, minus some. This sample has 150,000 to 200,000 clones, with 50% to 75% found just once. The chain is built from TRBV18 and TRBJ2-1; D uncertain. The receptor was isolated from a human donor with alopecia areata. The sample was CD4+ T cells sorted from blood, taken at week 0. The CDR3 DNA reads as TGTGCCAGCTCACACTCGGCTAGCTCCTACAATGAGCAGTTCTTC. Protein product: CASSHSASSYNEQFF.